The 5 T cell receptor beta chains below were found in one sample sequenced in a study of CD8 T cells in Susac syndrome. RNA amounts of about 0.5 to 1 ug underwent reverse transcription with random hexamers. One entry per CDR3 protein results from TCRdb running MiXCR on the immunoSEQ multiplex PCR reads. The table has roughly 100,000 distinct CDR3 sequences, 94% seen once. Sequencing input: CD8+ T cells from PBMCs. The origin of the receptors is a human donor with Susac syndrome.

The V gene is TRBV12-3 or TRBV12-4, the J gene TRBJ2-5; D gene ambiguous. V was shortened by 7 bases and J by 3 bases, with 18 bases between the two germline ends. The CDR3 totals 15 residues. As DNA, the CDR3 is TGTGCCAGCAACTCGGGCGTAAGCACCGAAGAGACCCAGTACTTC. Protein: CASNSGVSTEETQYF.

The J gene is TRBJ2-1, the V gene TRBV7-2; possible D gene TRBD2, 6 bases. The germline V gene has CDR1 SGHTA and CDR2 FQGNSA. Trimming left V 3 bases short and J 6 bases short, with 12 bases between. The CDR3 spans 14 residues. This CDR3 reads CASSFLSGANEQFF. The CDR3 DNA is TGTGCCAGCAGCTTCCTTAGCGGAGCCAATGAGCAGTTCTTC.

The gene calls are TRBV20-1 and TRBJ1-1, with D perhaps matching TRBD1 (6 bases). CDR3 length equals 16 residues. The ends were cut back, 0 bases at V and 3 bases at J, with 17 bases in the middle. Germline CDR1 is DFQATT and CDR2 is SNEGSKA (reference sequence). CDR3: CSARDRGRGGDTEAFF. The CDR3 nucleotides read TGCAGTGCTAGAGATCGGGGGCGGGGCGGGGACACTGAAGCTTTCTTT.

The V and J genes are TRBV7-9 and TRBJ2-7; no definite D call. The V end was cut by 2 bases, the J end by 1 base, with 6 bases between. Looked up from germline, CDR1 is SEHNR and CDR2 is FQNEAQ (reference sequence). CDR3 length: 13 amino acids. CDR3: CASSLPQSYEQYF. The CDR3 DNA is TGTGCCAGCAGCTTACCACAGTCCTACGAGCAGTACTTC.

This clonotype came up once. The J gene is TRBJ1-5, the V gene TRBV20-1; TRBD1 aligns across 7 bases. CDR1 DFQATT and CDR2 SNEGSKA come from the germline V gene (reference sequence). V lost 4 bases to trimming and J lost 9 bases; unmatched junction nucleotides: 15. The CDR3 has 15 residues. The CDR3 coding sequence is TGCAGTGCTATGGACAGGTCCGTGATTTTGGGGCCCCAGCATTTT. Protein product: CSAMDRSVILGPQHF.